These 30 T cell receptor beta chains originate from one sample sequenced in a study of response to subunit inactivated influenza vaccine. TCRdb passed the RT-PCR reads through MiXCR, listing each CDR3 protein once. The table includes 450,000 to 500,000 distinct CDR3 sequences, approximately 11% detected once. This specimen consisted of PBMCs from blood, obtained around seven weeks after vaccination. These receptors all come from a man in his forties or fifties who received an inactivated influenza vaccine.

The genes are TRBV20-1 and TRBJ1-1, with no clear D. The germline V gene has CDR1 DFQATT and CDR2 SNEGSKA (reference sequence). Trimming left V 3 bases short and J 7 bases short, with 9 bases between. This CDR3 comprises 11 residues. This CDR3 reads CSARAPGEAFF. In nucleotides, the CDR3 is TGCAGTGCTAGGGCGCCGGGTGAAGCTTTCTTT.

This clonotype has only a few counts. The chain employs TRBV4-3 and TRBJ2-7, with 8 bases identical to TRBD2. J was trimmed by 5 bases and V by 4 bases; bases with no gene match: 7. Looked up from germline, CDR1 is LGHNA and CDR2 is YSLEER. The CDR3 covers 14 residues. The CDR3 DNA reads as TGCGCCAGCAGCCGTAGCGGGGCCAAGGACGAGCAGTACTTC. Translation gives CASSRSGAKDEQYF.

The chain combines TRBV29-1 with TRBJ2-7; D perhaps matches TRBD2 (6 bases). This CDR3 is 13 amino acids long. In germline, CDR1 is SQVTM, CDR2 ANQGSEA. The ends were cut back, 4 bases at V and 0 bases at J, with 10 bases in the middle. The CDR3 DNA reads TGCAGCGTTGGGGCTAGCGCCTCCTACGAGCAGTACTTC. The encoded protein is CSVGASASYEQYF.

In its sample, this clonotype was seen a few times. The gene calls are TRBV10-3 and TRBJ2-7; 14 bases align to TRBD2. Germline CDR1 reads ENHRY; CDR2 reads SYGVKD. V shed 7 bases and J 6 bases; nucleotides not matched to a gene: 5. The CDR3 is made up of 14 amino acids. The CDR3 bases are TGTGCCATCACCAGACTAGCGGGAGGGCTCGAGCAGTACTTC. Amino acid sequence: CAITRLAGGLEQYF.

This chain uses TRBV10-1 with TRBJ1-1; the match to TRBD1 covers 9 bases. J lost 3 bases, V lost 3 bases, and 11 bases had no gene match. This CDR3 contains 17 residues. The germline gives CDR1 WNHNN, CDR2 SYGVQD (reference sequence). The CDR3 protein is CASSDTGQGHRDTEAFF. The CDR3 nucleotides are TGCGCCAGCAGTGATACGGGACAGGGTCACCGTGACACTGAAGCTTTCTTT.

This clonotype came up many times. CDR3 nucleotide sequence: TGTGCCAGCAGCTCCGGGGGGTCGAGCTCCTACGAGCAGTACTTC. Its protein is CASSSGGSSSYEQYF. The rearrangement links TRBV7-2 to TRBJ2-7; 7 nucleotides match TRBD2. Trimming at V came to 4 bases and at J to 0 bases, leaving 6 bases not matched to a gene. CDR3 length: 15 amino acids. Germline V gives CDR1 SGHTA, CDR2 FQGNSA.

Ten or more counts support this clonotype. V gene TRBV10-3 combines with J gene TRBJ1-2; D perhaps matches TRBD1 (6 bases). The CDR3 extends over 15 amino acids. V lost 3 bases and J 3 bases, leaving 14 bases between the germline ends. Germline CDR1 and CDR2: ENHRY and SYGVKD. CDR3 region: CAISDGTRADYGYTF. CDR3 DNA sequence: TGTGCCATCAGTGATGGGACACGAGCGGACTATGGCTACACCTTC.

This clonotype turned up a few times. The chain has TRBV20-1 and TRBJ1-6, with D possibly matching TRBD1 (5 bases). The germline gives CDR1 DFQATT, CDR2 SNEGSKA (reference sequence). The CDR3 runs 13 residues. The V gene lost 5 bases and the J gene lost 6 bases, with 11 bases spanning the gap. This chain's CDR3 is CSAYGAFNSPLHF. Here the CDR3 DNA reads TGCAGTGCTTACGGGGCATTTAATTCACCCCTCCACTTT.

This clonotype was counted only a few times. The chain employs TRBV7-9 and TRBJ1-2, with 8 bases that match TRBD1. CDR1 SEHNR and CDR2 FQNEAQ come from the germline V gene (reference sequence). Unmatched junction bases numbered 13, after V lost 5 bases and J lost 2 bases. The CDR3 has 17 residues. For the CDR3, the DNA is TGTGCCAGCAGCAACACAGGGGGGTATTATGAAAACTATGGCTACACCTTC. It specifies CASSNTGGYYENYGYTF.

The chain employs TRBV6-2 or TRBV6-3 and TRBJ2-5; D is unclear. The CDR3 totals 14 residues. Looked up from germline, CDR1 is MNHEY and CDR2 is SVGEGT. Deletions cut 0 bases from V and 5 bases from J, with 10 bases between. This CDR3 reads CASSYSGAGETQYF. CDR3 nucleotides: TGTGCCAGCAGTTACTCGGGCGCCGGGGAGACCCAGTACTTC.

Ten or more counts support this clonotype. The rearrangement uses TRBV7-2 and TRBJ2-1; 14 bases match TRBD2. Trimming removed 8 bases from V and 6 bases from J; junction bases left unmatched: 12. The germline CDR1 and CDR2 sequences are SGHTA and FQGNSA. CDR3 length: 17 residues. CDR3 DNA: TGTGCCAGCGGACCGGGACTAGCGGGAGTCGGAGGCAATGAGCAGTTCTTC. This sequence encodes CASGPGLAGVGGNEQFF.

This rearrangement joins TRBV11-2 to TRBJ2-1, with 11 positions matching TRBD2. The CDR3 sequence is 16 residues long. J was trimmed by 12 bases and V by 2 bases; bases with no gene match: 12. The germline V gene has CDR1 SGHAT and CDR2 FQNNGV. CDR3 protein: CASSLNLLAGGRRQFF. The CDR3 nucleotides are TGTGCCAGCAGCTTAAACTTGTTAGCGGGGGGGCGGAGGCAGTTCTTC.

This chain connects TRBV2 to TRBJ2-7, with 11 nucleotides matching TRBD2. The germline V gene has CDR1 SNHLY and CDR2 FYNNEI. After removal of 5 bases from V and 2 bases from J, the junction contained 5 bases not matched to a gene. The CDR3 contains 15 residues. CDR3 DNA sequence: TGTGCCAGCAGTACGGGACTAGCGGAGACCTACGAGCAGTACTTC. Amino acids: CASSTGLAETYEQYF.

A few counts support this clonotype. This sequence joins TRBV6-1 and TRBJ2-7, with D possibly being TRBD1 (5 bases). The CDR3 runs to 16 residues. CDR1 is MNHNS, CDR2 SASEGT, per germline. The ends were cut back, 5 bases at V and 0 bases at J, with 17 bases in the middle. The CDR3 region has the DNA TGTGCCAGCAGTCGCACAGGATCCCTCAGCTCCTACGAGCAGTACTTC. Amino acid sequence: CASSRTGSLSSYEQYF.

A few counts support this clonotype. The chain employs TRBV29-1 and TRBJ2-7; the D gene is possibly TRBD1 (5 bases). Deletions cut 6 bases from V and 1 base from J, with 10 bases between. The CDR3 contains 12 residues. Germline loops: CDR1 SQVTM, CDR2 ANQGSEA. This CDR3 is CSVLTDSYEQYF. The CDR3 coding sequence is TGCAGCGTCTTGACAGATTCCTACGAGCAGTACTTC.

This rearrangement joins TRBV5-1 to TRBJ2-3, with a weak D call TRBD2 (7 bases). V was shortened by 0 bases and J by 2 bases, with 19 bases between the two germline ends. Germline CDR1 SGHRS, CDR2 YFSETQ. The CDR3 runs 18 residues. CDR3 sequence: CASSLAEWGGSNTDTQYF. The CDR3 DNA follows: TGCGCCAGCAGCTTGGCCGAGTGGGGGGGCTCCAACACAGATACGCAGTATTTT.

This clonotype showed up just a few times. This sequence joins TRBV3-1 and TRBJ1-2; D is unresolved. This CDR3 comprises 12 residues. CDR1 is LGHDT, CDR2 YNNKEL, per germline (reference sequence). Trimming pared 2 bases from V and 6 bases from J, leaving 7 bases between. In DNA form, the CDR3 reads TGTGCCAGCAGCCAATGGACTGATGGCTACACCTTC. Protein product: CASSQWTDGYTF.

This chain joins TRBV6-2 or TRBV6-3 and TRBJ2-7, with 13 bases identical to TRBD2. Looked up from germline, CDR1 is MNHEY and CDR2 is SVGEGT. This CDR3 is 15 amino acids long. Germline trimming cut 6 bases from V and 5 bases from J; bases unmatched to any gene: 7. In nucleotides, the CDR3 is TGTGCCAGCAGGCTACTAGCGGGAGGGCTGGACGAGCAGTACTTC. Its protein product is CASRLLAGGLDEQYF.

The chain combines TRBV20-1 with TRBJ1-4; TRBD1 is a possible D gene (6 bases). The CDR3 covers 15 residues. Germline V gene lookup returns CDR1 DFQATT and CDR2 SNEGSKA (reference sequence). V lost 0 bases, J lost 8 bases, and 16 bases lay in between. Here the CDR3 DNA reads TGCAGTGCTAGAGATAATGGTCAGGGGAGAGAAAAACTGTTTTTT. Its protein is CSARDNGQGREKLFF.

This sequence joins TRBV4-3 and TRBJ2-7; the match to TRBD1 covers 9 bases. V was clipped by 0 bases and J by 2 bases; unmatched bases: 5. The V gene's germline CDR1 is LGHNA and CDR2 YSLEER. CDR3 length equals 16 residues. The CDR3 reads CASSQDLGTGTYEQYF. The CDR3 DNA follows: TGCGCCAGCAGCCAAGATCTTGGGACAGGGACCTACGAGCAGTACTTC.

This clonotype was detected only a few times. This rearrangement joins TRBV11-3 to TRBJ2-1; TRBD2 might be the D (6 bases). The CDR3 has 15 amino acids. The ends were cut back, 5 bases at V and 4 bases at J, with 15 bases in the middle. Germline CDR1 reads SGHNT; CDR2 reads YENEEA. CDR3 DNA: TGTGCCAGCAGCGTCCGGGACTCCGGGTACAATGAGCAGTTCTTC. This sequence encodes CASSVRDSGYNEQFF.

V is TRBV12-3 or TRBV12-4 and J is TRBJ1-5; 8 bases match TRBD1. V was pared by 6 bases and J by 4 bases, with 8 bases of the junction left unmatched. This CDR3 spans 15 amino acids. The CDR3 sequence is CASRESGGRNQPQHF. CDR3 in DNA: TGTGCCAGCAGGGAATCAGGGGGCCGAAATCAGCCCCAGCATTTT.

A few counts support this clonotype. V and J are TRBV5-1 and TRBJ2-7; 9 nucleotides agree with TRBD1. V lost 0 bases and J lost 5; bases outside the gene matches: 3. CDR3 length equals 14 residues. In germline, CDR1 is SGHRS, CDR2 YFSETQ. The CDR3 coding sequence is TGCGCCAGCAGCTTGGTTGGGACAGGGAACGAGCAGTACTTC. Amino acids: CASSLVGTGNEQYF. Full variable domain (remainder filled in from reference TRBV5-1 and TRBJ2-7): KAGVTQTPRYLIKTRGQQVTLSCSPISGHRSVSWYQQTPGQGLQFLFEYFSETQRNKGNFPGRFSGRQFSNSRSEMNVSTLELGDSALYLCASSLVGTGNEQYFGPGTRLTVT.

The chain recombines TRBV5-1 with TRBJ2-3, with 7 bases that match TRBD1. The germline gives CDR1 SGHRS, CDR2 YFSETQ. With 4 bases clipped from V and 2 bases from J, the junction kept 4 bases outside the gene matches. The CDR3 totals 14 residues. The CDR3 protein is CASSRDSLTDTQYF. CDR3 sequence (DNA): TGCGCCAGCAGCAGGGACAGCCTCACAGATACGCAGTATTTT.

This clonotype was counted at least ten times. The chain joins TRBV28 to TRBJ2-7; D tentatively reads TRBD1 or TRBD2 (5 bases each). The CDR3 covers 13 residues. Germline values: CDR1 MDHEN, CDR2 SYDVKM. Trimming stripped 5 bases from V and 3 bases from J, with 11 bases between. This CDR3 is CASSPGTDYEQYF. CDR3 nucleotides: TGTGCCAGCAGTCCCGGGACGGACTACGAGCAGTACTTC. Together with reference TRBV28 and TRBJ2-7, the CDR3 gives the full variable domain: DVKVTQSSRYLVKRTGEKVFLECVQDMDHENMFWYRQDPGLGLRLIYFSYDVKMKEKGDIPEGYSVSREKKERFSLILESASTNQTSMYLCASSPGTDYEQYFGPGTRLTVT.

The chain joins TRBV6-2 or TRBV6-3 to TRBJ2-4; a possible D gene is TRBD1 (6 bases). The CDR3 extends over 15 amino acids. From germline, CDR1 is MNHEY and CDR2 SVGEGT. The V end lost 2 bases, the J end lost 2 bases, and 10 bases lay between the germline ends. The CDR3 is CASSYPGTPKNIQYF. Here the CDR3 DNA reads TGTGCCAGCAGTTACCCTGGGACACCCAAAAACATTCAGTACTTC.

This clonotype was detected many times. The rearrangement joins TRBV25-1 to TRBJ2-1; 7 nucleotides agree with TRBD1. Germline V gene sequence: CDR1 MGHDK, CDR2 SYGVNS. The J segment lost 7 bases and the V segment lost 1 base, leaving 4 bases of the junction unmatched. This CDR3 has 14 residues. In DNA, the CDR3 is TGTGCCAGCAGTGAATCGGCCAGGGGGAATGAGCAGTTCTTC. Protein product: CASSESARGNEQFF.

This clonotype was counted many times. The CDR3 reads CASSLDSSGGSSPLHF. Here the CDR3 DNA reads TGCGCCAGCAGCTTGGATTCGAGCGGGGGTAGTTCACCCCTCCACTTT. The chain carries TRBV5-1 and TRBJ1-6; D is perhaps TRBD1 (5 bases). Trimming stripped 0 bases from V and 9 bases from J, with 16 bases between. The CDR3 runs to 16 residues. Germline CDR1 and CDR2: SGHRS and YFSETQ.

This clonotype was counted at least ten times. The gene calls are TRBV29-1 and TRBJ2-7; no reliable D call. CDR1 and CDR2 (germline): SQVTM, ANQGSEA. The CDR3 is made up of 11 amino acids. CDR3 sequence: CSATGQYEQYF. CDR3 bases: TGCAGTGCTACGGGTCAGTACGAGCAGTACTTC.

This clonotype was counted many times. Written as DNA, the CDR3 is TGCAGTGCTAGTGAACAGAACTACAATGAGCAGTTCTTC. Translated: CSASEQNYNEQFF. The V and J genes are TRBV20-1 and TRBJ2-1; D ambiguous. The germline V and J ends were trimmed by 3 bases and 3 bases, with 9 bases remaining between them. The CDR3 contains 13 residues. The V gene's germline CDR1 is DFQATT and CDR2 SNEGSKA (reference sequence).